This is a list of T cell receptor beta chains from one sample in a study of human CD4 T cells and Enterobacteriaceae. Method: immunoSEQ multiplex PCR; TCRdb's copy keeps in-frame clones and lacks some. The profile shows about 27,000 clones, approximately 81% of them singletons. Sequencing used memory CD4+ T cells from blood. All receptors come from a human donor in good health. The CDR3 runs from the conserved cysteine through the conserved F or W. The D gene is left open where the match is weak. Size is stated for part of the rows, as once, few or many counts, or as a class when the clone is expanded.

d_call,v_call,j_call,clone_size,cdr3_nt,cdr3_aa
TRBD2,TRBV10-3,TRBJ2-5,.,TGTGCCATCAGTGAGTCAACGGGGGGGGAGACCCAGTACTTC,CAISESTGGETQYF
TRBD1,TRBV5-1,TRBJ2-2,.,TGCGCCAGCAGCTCCACGGGCGACAGGGGGCTTGCGAGAGGGACCGGGGAGCTGTTTTTT,CASSSTGDRGLARGTGELFF
.,TRBV27,TRBJ2-1,.,TGTGCCAGCAGTTTTCTCCGGGGTGCAGTATCCATCTTC,CASSFLRGAVSIF
.,TRBV7-9,TRBJ2-5,.,TGTGCCAGCAGCTCTGACAGCCAAGAGACCCAGTACTTC,CASSSDSQETQYF
.,TRBV19,TRBJ1-2,.,TGTGCCACACGACAGGCCCCGGGAGGCTACACCTTC,CATRQAPGGYTF
.,TRBV6-5,TRBJ2-7,.,TGTGCCAGCAGTTACCTGGGAGGGGGCGGGTACGAGCAGTACTTC,CASSYLGGGGYEQYF
.,TRBV19,TRBJ2-7,.,TGTGCCAGTAGTGCAGGCACCACAGGGTTGACCGAGCAGTACTTC,CASSAGTTGLTEQYF
TRBD1,TRBV7-7,TRBJ2-5,.,TGTGCCAGCAGCCCTCGTGGGGGACAGCAAGAGACCCAGTACTTC,CASSPRGGQQETQYF
TRBD2,TRBV19,TRBJ2-1,.,TGTGCCAGTAGTATCCGGGGGGGAGACAATGAGCAGTTCTTC,CASSIRGGDNEQFF
TRBD2,TRBV4-2,TRBJ2-3,few,TGTGCCAGCAGCCAAGATCCCGATGTTTTAGCGGGTAGCACAGATACGCAGTATTTT,CASSQDPDVLAGSTDTQYF
TRBD2,TRBV30,TRBJ2-4,few,TGTGCCTGGAGTAGTCAAAGCGGGAGGATTGGCATTCAGTACTTC,CAWSSQSGRIGIQYF
.,TRBV5-1,TRBJ1-4,.,TGCGCCAGCAGCCTCAGAGGGGACTTTAATGAAAAACTGTTTTTT,CASSLRGDFNEKLFF
TRBD1,TRBV27,TRBJ1-5,.,TGTGCCAGCAGTTGGGGACAGGGAGATCAGCCCCAGCATTTT,CASSWGQGDQPQHF
TRBD1,TRBV28,TRBJ1-2,.,TGTGCCAGCAGGTACCGGGACAGGGGAAGGGGCTACACCTTC,CASRYRDRGRGYTF
.,TRBV7-2,TRBJ1-2,.,TGTGCCAGCAGCTCCTCAGTGGGAGGGGAGGCCTATGGCTACACCTTC,CASSSSVGGEAYGYTF
.,TRBV27,TRBJ2-7,.,TGTGCCAGCAGGAACTCCCAAGTCCACGAGCAGTACTTC,CASRNSQVHEQYF
.,TRBV30,TRBJ1-2,few,TGTGCCTGGAGTGTACAGGCTAACTATGGCTACACCTTC,CAWSVQANYGYTF
.,TRBV18,TRBJ1-6,medium-sized,TGTGCCAGCTCACCTGACCGCCGGCAGGCAAATAATTCACCCCTCCACTTT,CASSPDRRQANNSPLHF
TRBD1,TRBV7-2,TRBJ1-1,.,TGTGCCAGCAGCTTAGAAAGCAGGGGGGTTGGTGAAGCTTTCTTT,CASSLESRGVGEAFF
.,TRBV7-9,TRBJ2-7,.,TGTGCCAGCAGCTTACAGATAGGTCAACACGAGCAGTACTTC,CASSLQIGQHEQYF
.,TRBV5-1,TRBJ2-5,few,TGCGCCAGCAGCTTGAATGGAGGCTACCAGGGTGAGACCCAGTACTTC,CASSLNGGYQGETQYF
.,TRBV7-2,TRBJ2-5,few,TGTGCCAGCAGCCCCCGGCTAGACGTAGAGACCCAGTACTTC,CASSPRLDVETQYF
.,TRBV7-2,TRBJ2-7,.,TGTGCCAGCAGCTTAGGTGGCTCCTCCGACGAGCAGTACTTC,CASSLGGSSDEQYF
TRBD1,TRBV6-4,TRBJ2-5,.,TGTGCCAGCAGTCCTAGAACGGACAGGGCTAACACGTCTCAAGAGACCCAGTACTTC,CASSPRTDRANTSQETQYF
.,TRBV6-5,TRBJ1-6,.,TGTGCCAGCAGTTACGGATGGGTTAATCGGGATTCACCCCTCCACTTT,CASSYGWVNRDSPLHF
.,TRBV6-1,TRBJ1-1,.,TGTGCCAGCGGCTACGGGGGAGGGACTGAAGCTTTCTTT,CASGYGGGTEAFF
TRBD2,TRBV28,TRBJ2-1,once,TGTGCCAGCAGTTCTAGCGGGCGGGGAAACAATGAGCAGTTCTTC,CASSSSGRGNNEQFF
TRBD2,TRBV7-9,TRBJ2-1,.,TGTGCCAGCAGCTTAGCGGGAGGGCCCTACAATGAGCAGTTCTTC,CASSLAGGPYNEQFF
TRBD2,TRBV7-3,TRBJ2-1,.,TGTGCCAGCAGCTTCGGTAGCGGGATTGGGGATGAGCAGTTCTTC,CASSFGSGIGDEQFF
TRBD1,TRBV7-2,TRBJ2-5,.,TGTGCCAGCAGCCCCCGGCAGGGGGCATATCAAGAGACCCAGTACTTC,CASSPRQGAYQETQYF
.,TRBV10-2,TRBJ1-5,.,TGCGCCAGCAATCCAGGGGAGGGCAATCAGCCCCAGCATTTT,CASNPGEGNQPQHF
TRBD1,TRBV5-1,TRBJ1-1,.,TGCGCCAGCAGCGTTCAGGGGGCAGGGGCCACTGAAGCTTTCTTT,CASSVQGAGATEAFF
.,TRBV7-9,TRBJ1-4,.,TGTGCCAGCAGCCCCGGGACACCTAATGAAAAACTGTTTTTT,CASSPGTPNEKLFF
TRBD1,TRBV5-1,TRBJ2-3,.,TGCGCCAGCAGCGCGGGACAGGGGTTAGATACGCAGTATTTT,CASSAGQGLDTQYF
.,TRBV5-6,TRBJ1-2,.,TGTGCCAGCAGGCGGACAGAAGGTGGCTACACCTTC,CASRRTEGGYTF
.,TRBV5-1,TRBJ1-1,.,TGCGCCAGCAGCTTGGGTATTTTCGGGATCCCCATGAACACTGAAGCTTTCTTT,CASSLGIFGIPMNTEAFF
TRBD2,TRBV4-1,TRBJ2-7,.,TGCGCCAGCAGCCAAGGACTAGCGGCCTCCTACGAGCAGTACTTC,CASSQGLAASYEQYF
.,TRBV2,TRBJ2-3,.,TGTGCTAGCAGTGAGGAGTATACGCAGTATTTT,CASSEEYTQYF
.,TRBV7-2,TRBJ1-1,.,TGTGCCAGCAGCTCGAGGACAGCCTACACTGAAGCTTTCTTT,CASSSRTAYTEAFF
.,TRBV28,TRBJ1-2,.,TGTGCCAGCAGTTTAGAGCAAAATGGCTACACCTTC,CASSLEQNGYTF
TRBD1,TRBV28,TRBJ2-5,.,TGTGCCAGCAGTCGACAGGGTATGGAGACCCAGTACTTC,CASSRQGMETQYF
TRBD1,TRBV7-2,TRBJ1-1,.,TGTGCCAGCAGCTTAGTTTCAGGGGGCGCAAACACTGAAGCTTTCTTT,CASSLVSGGANTEAFF
.,TRBV10-1,TRBJ2-1,.,TGCGCCAGCAGTGACAGACTAAACGATGAGCAGTTCTTC,CASSDRLNDEQFF
.,TRBV11-2,TRBJ1-1,.,TGTGCCAGCGCGGTCAGGGATCTAACTGAAGCTTTCTTT,CASAVRDLTEAFF